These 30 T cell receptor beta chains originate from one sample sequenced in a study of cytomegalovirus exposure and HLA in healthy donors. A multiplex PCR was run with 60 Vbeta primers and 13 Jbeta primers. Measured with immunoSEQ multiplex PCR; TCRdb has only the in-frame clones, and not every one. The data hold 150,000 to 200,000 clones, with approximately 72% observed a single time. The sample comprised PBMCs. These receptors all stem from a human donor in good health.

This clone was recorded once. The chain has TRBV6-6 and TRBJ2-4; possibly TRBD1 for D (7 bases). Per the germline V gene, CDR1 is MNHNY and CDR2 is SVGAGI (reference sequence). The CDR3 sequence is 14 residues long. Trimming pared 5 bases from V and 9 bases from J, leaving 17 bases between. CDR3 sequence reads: CASSAQGTVAIQYF. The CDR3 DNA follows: TGTGCCAGCAGTGCACAGGGGACTGTGGCCATTCAGTACTTC.

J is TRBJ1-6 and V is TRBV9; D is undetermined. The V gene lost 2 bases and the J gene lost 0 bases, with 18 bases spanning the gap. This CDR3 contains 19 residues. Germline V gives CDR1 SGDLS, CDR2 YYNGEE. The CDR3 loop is CASSVRGRVKGSYNSPLHF. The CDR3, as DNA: TGTGCCAGCAGCGTTCGAGGGCGGGTGAAGGGCTCCTATAATTCACCCCTCCACTTT.

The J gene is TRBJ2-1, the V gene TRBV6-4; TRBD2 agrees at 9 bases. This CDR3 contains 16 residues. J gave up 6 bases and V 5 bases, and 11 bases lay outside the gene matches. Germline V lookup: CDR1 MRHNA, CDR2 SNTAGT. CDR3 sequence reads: CASSPLPSGEGNEQFF. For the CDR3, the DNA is TGTGCCAGCAGTCCTTTACCTAGCGGGGAAGGCAATGAGCAGTTCTTC.

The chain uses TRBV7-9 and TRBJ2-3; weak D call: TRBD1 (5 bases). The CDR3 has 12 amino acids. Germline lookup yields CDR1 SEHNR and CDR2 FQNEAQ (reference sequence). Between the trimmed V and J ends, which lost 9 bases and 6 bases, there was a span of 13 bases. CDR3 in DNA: TGTGCCAGTACTCGGACAATCGATACGCAGTATTTT. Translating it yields CASTRTIDTQYF.

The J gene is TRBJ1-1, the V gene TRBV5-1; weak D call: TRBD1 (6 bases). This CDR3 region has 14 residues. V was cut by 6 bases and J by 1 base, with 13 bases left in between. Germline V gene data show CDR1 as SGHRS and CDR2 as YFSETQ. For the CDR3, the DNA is TGCGCCAGCACCTCCCAGGGGCCGAACACTGAAGCTTTCTTT. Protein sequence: CASTSQGPNTEAFF.

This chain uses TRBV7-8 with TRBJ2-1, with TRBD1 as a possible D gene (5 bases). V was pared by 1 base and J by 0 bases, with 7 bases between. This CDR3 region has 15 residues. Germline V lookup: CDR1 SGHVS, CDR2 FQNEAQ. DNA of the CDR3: TGTGCCAGCAGCTTAGAGGGGTACTCCTACAATGAGCAGTTCTTC. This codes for CASSLEGYSYNEQFF.

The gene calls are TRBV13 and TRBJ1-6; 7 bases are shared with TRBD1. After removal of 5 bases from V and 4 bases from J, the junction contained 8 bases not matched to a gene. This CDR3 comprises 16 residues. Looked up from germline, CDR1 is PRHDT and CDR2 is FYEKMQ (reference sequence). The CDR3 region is CASSPQGLGYNSPLHF. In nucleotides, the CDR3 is TGTGCCAGCAGCCCACAGGGGTTAGGTTATAATTCACCCCTCCACTTT.

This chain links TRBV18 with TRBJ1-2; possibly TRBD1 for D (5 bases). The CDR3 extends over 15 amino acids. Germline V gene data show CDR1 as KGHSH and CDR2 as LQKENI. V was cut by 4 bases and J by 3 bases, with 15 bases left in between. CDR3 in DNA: TGTGCCAGCTCACGCCGGGGGGGTTTGGACTATGGCTACACCTTC. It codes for CASSRRGGLDYGYTF.

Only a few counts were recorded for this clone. The chain's CDR3 is CASSSRRPGQGRWSNQPQHF. The CDR3 DNA reads TGTGCCAGCAGCTCTAGGCGGCCGGGACAGGGGAGATGGAGCAATCAGCCCCAGCATTTT. The rearrangement links TRBV7-8 to TRBJ1-5, with TRBD1 identical over 10 bases. Trimming took 4 bases from V and 1 from J; bases not matched to a gene: 16. This CDR3 spans 20 amino acids. The germline CDR1 and CDR2 sequences are SGHVS and FQNEAQ.

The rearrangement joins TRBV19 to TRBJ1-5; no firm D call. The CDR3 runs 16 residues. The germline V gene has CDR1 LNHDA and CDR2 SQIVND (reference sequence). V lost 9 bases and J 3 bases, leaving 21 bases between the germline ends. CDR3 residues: CASYDTDNGVNQPQHF. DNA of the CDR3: TGTGCCAGCTACGATACCGACAACGGGGTCAATCAGCCCCAGCATTTT.

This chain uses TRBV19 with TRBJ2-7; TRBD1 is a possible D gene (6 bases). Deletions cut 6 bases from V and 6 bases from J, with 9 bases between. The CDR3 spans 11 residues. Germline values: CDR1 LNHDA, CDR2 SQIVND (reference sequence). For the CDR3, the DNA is TGTGCCAGTAGCACAGGGATCGAGCAGTACTTC. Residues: CASSTGIEQYF.

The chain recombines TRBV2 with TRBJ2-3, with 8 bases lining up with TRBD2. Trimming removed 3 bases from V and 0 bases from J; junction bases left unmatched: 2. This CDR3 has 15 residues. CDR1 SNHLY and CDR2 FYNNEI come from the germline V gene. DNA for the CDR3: TGTGCCAGCAGTGAGCGGGGGGCGAGCACAGATACGCAGTATTTT. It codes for CASSERGASTDTQYF.

CDR3 region: CASRTGNTEAFF. The CDR3 bases are TGTGCCAGCCGGACAGGGAACACTGAAGCTTTCTTT. This chain joins TRBV21-1 and TRBJ1-1; the DNA was not used to check the table's D call, TRBD1. TRBV21-1 is a known pseudogene. The CDR3 length is 12 residues.

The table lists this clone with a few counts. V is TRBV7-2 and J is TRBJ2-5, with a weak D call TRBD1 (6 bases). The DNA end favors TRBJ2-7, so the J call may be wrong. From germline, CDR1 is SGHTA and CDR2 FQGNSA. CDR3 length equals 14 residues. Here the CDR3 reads CASTNNRVGYEQYF. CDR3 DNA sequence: TGTGCCAGCACCAATAACAGGGTTGGCTACGAGCAGTACTTC.

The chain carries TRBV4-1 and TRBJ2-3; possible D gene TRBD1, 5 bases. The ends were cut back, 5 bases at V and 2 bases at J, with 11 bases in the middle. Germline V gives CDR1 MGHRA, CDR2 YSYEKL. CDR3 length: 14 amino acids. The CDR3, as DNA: TGCGCCAGCAGCGATGACAGTAACACAGATACGCAGTATTTT. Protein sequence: CASSDDSNTDTQYF.

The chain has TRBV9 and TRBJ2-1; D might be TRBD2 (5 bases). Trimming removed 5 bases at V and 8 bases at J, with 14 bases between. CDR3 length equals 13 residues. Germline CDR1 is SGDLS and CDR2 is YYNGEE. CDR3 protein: CASREQRADEQFF. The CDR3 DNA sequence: TGTGCCAGCAGGGAACAGAGGGCCGATGAGCAGTTCTTC. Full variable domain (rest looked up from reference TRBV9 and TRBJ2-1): DSGVTQTPKHLITATGQRVTLRCSPRSGDLSVYWYQQSLDQGLQFLIQYYNGEERAKGNILERFSAQQFPDLHSELNLSSLELGDSALYFCASREQRADEQFFGPGTRLTVL.

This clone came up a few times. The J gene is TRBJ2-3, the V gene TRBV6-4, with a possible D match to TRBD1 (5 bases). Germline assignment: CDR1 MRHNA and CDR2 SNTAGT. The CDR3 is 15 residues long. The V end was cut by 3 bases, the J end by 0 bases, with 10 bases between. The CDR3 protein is CASSEDQGSTDTQYF. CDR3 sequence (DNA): TGTGCCAGCAGTGAAGATCAGGGAAGCACAGATACGCAGTATTTT.

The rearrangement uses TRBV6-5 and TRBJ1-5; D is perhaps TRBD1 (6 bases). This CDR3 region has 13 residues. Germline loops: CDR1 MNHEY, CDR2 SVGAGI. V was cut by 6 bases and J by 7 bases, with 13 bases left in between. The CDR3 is CASSLNRDQPQHF. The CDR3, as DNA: TGTGCCAGCAGCTTAAACAGGGACCAGCCCCAGCATTTT.

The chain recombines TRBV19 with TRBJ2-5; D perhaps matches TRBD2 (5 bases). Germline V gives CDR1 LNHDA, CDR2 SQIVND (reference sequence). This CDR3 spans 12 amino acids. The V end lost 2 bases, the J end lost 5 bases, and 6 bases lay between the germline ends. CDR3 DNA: TGTGCCAGTAGTATACGGAGGGAGACCCAGTACTTC. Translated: CASSIRRETQYF.

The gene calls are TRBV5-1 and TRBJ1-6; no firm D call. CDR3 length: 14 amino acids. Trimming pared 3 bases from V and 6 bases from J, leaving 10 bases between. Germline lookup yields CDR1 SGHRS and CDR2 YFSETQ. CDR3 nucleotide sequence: TGCGCCAGCAGCTACGGACTGGGTAATTCACCCCTCCACTTT. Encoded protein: CASSYGLGNSPLHF.

The CDR3 loop reads CASSLGTLKYNQPQHF. CDR3 DNA sequence: TGTGCCAGCAGCTTAGGTACTCTGAAATACAATCAGCCCCAGCATTTT. The chain joins TRBV7-9 to TRBJ1-5; no clear D gene. Per the germline V gene, CDR1 is SEHNR and CDR2 is FQNEAQ (reference sequence). The CDR3 extends over 16 amino acids. Between the trimmed V and J ends, which lost 1 base and 3 bases, there was a span of 13 bases.

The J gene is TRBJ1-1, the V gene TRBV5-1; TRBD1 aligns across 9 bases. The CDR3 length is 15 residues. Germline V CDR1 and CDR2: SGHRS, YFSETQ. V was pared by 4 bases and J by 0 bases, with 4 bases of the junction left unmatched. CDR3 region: CASSRTGEMNTEAFF. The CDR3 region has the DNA TGCGCCAGCAGCCGGACAGGGGAGATGAACACTGAAGCTTTCTTT.

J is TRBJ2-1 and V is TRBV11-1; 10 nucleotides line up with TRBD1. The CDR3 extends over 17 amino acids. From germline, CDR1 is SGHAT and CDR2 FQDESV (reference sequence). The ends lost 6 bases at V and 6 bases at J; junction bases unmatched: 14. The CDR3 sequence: CASSSTGGVRLGNEQFF. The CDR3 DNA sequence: TGTGCCAGCAGTTCGACAGGGGGCGTTAGATTGGGCAATGAGCAGTTCTTC.

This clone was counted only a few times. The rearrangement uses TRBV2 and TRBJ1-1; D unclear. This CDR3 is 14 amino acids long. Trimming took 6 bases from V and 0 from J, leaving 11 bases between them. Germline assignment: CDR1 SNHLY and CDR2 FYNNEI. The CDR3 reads CASSLTVMNTEAFF. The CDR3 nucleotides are TGTGCCAGCAGCCTTACGGTCATGAACACTGAAGCTTTCTTT. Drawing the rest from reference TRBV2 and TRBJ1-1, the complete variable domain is EPEVTQTPSHQVTQMGQEVILRCVPISNHLYFYWYRQILGQKVEFLVSFYNNEISEKSEIFDDQFSVERPDGSNFTLKIRSTKLEDSAMYFCASSLTVMNTEAFFGQGTRLTVV.

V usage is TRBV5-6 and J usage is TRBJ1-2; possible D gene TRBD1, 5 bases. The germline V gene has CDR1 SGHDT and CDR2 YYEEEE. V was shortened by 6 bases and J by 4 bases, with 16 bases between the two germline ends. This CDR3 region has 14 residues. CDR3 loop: CASIIHGGGYGYTF. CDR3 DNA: TGTGCCAGCATCATCCACGGGGGTGGCTATGGCTACACCTTC.

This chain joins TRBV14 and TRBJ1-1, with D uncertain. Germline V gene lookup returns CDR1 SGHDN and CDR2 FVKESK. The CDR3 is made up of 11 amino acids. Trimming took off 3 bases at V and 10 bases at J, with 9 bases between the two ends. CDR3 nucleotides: TGTGCCAGCAGCCATGCCACAAGAGCTTTCTTT. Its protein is CASSHATRAFF. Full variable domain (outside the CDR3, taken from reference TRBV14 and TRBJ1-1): EAGVTQFPSHSVIEKGQTVTLRCDPISGHDNLYWYRRVMGKEIKFLLHFVKESKQDESGMPNNRFLAERTGGTYSTLKVQPAELEDSGVYFCASSHATRAFFGQGTRLTVV.

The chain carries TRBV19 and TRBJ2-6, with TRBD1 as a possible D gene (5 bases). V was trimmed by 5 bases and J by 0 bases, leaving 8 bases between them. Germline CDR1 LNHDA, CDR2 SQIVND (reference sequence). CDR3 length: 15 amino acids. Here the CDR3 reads CASSPTGSGANVLTF. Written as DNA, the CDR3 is TGTGCCAGTAGTCCTACAGGCTCTGGGGCCAACGTCCTGACTTTC. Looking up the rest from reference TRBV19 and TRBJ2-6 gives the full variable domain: DGGITQSPKYLFRKEGQNVTLSCEQNLNHDAMYWYRQDPGQGLRLIYYSQIVNDFQKGDIAEGYSVSREKKESFPLTVTSAQKNPTAFYLCASSPTGSGANVLTFGAGSRLTVL.

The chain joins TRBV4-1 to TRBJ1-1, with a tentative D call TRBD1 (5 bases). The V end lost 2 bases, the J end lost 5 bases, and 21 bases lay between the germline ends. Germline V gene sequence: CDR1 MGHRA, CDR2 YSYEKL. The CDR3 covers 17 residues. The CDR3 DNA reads TGCGCCAGCAGCCAACCCACTCACCGGGGCCGGGGGACTGAAGCTTTCTTT. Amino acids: CASSQPTHRGRGTEAFF.

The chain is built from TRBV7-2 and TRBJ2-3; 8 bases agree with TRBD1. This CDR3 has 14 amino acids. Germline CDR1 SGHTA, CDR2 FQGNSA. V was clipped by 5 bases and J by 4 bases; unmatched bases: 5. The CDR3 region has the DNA TGTGCCAGCAGCCAAGACAGGGGCTCAGATACGCAGTATTTT. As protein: CASSQDRGSDTQYF.

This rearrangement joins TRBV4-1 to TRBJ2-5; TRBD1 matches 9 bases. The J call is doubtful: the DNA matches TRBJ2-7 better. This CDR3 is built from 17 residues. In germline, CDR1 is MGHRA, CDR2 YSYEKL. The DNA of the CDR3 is TGCGCCAGCAGCCAAGTGGGACAGGGCCCACGTTACTACGAGCAGTACTTC. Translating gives CASSQVGQGPRYYEQYF.